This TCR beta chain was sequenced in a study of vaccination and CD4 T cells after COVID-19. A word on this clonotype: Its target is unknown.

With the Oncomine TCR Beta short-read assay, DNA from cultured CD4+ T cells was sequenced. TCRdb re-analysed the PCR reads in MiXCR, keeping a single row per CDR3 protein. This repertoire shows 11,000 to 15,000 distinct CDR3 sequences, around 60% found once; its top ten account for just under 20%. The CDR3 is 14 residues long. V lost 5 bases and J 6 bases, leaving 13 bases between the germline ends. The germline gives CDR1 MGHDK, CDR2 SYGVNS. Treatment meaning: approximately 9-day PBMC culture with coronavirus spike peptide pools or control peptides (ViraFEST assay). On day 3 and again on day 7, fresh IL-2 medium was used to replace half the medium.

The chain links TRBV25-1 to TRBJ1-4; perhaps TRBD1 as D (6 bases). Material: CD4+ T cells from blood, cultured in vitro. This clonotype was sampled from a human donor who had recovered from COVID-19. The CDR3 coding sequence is TGTGCCAGCAGTAAGGGGGGACACTATGAAAAACTGTTTTTT. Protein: CASSKGGHYEKLFF.